These 13 T cell receptor beta chains were sequenced from one sample in a study of blood T cell repertoires in COVID-19. Profiling relied on immunoSEQ multiplex PCR, and the TCRdb table lists in-frame clones only, not all of them. This table has roughly 89,000 clones, 80% to 90% appearing once. Sequencing was done on a sample of peripheral blood. These receptors were taken from a woman aged 80 or over with acute or convalescent COVID-19.

V and J are TRBV7-6 and TRBJ1-3; 8 positions agree with TRBD1. With V trimmed by 1 base and J by 4 bases, 9 bases remained unmatched. In germline, CDR1 is SGHVS, CDR2 FNYEAQ. This CDR3 region has 17 residues. The chain's CDR3 is CASSLEDRALSGNTIYF. The CDR3 DNA is TGTGCCAGCAGCTTAGAGGACAGGGCTTTGTCCGGAAACACCATATATTTT.

The J gene is TRBJ1-4, the V gene TRBV6-5; perhaps TRBD1 as D (6 bases). Germline CDR1 is MNHEY and CDR2 is SVGAGI. V was shortened by 6 bases and J by 0 bases, with 11 bases between the two germline ends. The CDR3 loop spans 15 amino acids. CDR3 in amino acids: CASRPSGATNEKLFF. The CDR3 DNA sequence: TGTGCCAGCAGACCTTCAGGGGCAACTAATGAAAAACTGTTTTTT.

This rearrangement joins TRBV7-2 to TRBJ1-2; D is perhaps TRBD1 (5 bases). Looked up from germline, CDR1 is SGHTA and CDR2 is FQGNSA. This CDR3 has 14 amino acids. Deletions cut 3 bases from V and 9 bases from J, with 17 bases between. As DNA, the CDR3 is TGTGCCAGCAGCTTGGGATCGGGGGTTGGGAGCTACACCTTC. Its protein product is CASSLGSGVGSYTF. The variable domain in full, with the rest retrieved from reference TRBV7-2 and TRBJ1-2, is GAGVSQSPSNKVTEKGKDVELRCDPISGHTALYWYRQSLGQGLEFLIYFQGNSAPDKSGLPSDRFSAERTGGSVSTLTIQRTQQEDSAVYLCASSLGSGVGSYTFGSGTRLTVV.

The chain links TRBV19 to TRBJ1-1; TRBD1 agrees at 9 bases. The CDR3 has 13 residues. Per germline, CDR1 LNHDA and CDR2 SQIVND (reference sequence). J lost 10 bases, V lost 5 bases, and 8 bases had no gene match. CDR3 nucleotide sequence: TGTGCCAGTAGTTTCGACAGGGGGGCGTCAGCTTTCTTT. The encoded protein is CASSFDRGASAFF.

The chain uses TRBV6-1 and TRBJ1-2, with 9 nucleotides matching TRBD1. After removal of 3 bases from V and 3 bases from J, the junction contained 5 bases not matched to a gene. CDR1 and CDR2 (germline): MNHNS, SASEGT. The CDR3 is made up of 15 amino acids. The CDR3 loop reads CASSDPGQGHYGYTF. The CDR3 DNA reads TGTGCCAGCAGTGATCCTGGACAGGGGCACTATGGCTACACCTTC.

This clone is medium-sized within its sample. The CDR3 DNA follows: TGTGCCAGCAGTTTAGCATCCACCTACGAGCAGTACTTC. It translates to CASSLASTYEQYF. The gene calls are TRBV12-3 or TRBV12-4 and TRBJ2-7; D unresolved. There are 13 residues in the CDR3. V gave up 0 bases and J gave up 2 bases, with 5 bases separating them.

The sample holds a few counts of this clone. The chain joins TRBV2 to TRBJ2-5; maybe TRBD1 (6 bases). This CDR3 spans 14 amino acids. Germline loops: CDR1 SNHLY, CDR2 FYNNEI. V was trimmed by 9 bases and J by 1 base, leaving 15 bases between them. CDR3 amino acids: CASPGRGGQETQYF. The CDR3 nucleotides read TGTGCCAGTCCGGGCCGAGGGGGCCAAGAGACCCAGTACTTC.

This chain links TRBV15 with TRBJ2-5; no firm D call. Germline values: CDR1 LNHNV, CDR2 YYDKDF (reference sequence). CDR3 size: 14 residues. The V end lost 0 bases, the J end lost 5 bases, and 10 bases lay between the germline ends. CDR3 coding DNA: TGTGCCACCAGCAGAGATGGGTACGGGGAGACCCAGTACTTC. It codes for CATSRDGYGETQYF.

The chain carries TRBV28 and TRBJ1-1; 9 bases align to TRBD1. The CDR3 is 18 residues long. In germline, CDR1 is MDHEN, CDR2 SYDVKM. The J segment lost 4 bases and the V segment lost 5 bases, leaving 17 bases of the junction unmatched. The CDR3 nucleotides read TGTGCCAGCAGTCCAGCCGGAACAGGGGGCACGGTGGGCACTGAAGCTTTCTTT. As protein: CASSPAGTGGTVGTEAFF. Supplemented by reference TRBV28 and TRBJ1-1, the full variable domain reads DVKVTQSSRYLVKRTGEKVFLECVQDMDHENMFWYRQDPGLGLRLIYFSYDVKMKEKGDIPEGYSVSREKKERFSLILESASTNQTSMYLCASSPAGTGGTVGTEAFFGQGTRLTVV.

The chain carries TRBV3-1 (or the pseudogene TRBV3-2) and TRBJ1-6, with D possibly being TRBD1 (6 bases). The CDR3 totals 14 residues. V was clipped by 4 bases and J by 7 bases, with 11 bases between them. Germline V gene sequence: CDR1 LGHDT, CDR2 YNNKEL (reference sequence). This CDR3 is CASSLQGANSPLHF. CDR3 nucleotides: TGTGCCAGCAGCCTACAGGGCGCCAATTCACCCCTCCACTTT.

The chain joins TRBV7-2 to TRBJ2-1; D is possibly TRBD1 (5 bases). This CDR3 has 14 residues. Germline V CDR1 and CDR2: SGHTA, FQGNSA. V lost 3 bases and J 0 bases, leaving 6 bases between the germline ends. Here the CDR3 reads CASSFTGSYNEQFF. Written as DNA, the CDR3 is TGTGCCAGCAGCTTTACAGGCTCCTACAATGAGCAGTTCTTC.

The rearrangement links TRBV6-5 to TRBJ1-4; D is uncertain. The V gene lost 6 bases and the J gene lost 0 bases, with 11 bases spanning the gap. The CDR3 is 15 amino acids. Germline loops: CDR1 MNHEY, CDR2 SVGAGI. CDR3 in DNA: TGTGCCAGCAGCCTTACTTTTGCAACTAATGAAAAACTGTTTTTT. This translates into CASSLTFATNEKLFF.

J is TRBJ2-5 and V is TRBV5-4; TRBD1 aligns across 8 bases. The CDR3 consists of 15 residues. The junction had 9 bases not matched to a gene; V was cut back by 4 bases and J by 4 bases. CDR1 is SGHNT, CDR2 YYREEE, per germline (reference sequence). The CDR3 protein is CASSQIADRVETQYF. CDR3 nucleotide sequence: TGTGCCAGCAGCCAGATCGCGGACAGGGTAGAGACCCAGTACTTC.